Included here is one T cell receptor beta chain sequence, with context. Its antigen is unknown. The data were obtained in a study of response to subunit inactivated influenza vaccine. Whole-study results and caveats: The authors suggested that few new T cells are recruited per seasonal influenza vaccination.

Each CDR3 protein is one row after TCRdb ran MiXCR on the RT-PCR reads. Of roughly 790,000 distinct CDR3 sequences listed, 21% are singletons. V lost 0 bases, J lost 0 bases, and 11 bases lay in between. This CDR3 is built from 15 residues. Germline CDR1 GTSNPN, CDR2 SVGIG (reference sequence). The sequence was obtained from a man aged 50 to 59 who received an inactivated influenza vaccine. The specimen was PBMCs from blood, collected around 5 days after vaccination. V is TRBV30 and J is TRBJ1-1, with D unclear. The CDR3 protein is CAWSVLGSLNTEAFF. The CDR3 nucleotides read TGTGCCTGGAGTGTACTGGGCAGCCTGAACACTGAAGCTTTCTTT.